The sequence of this TCR beta chain was determined in a study of control samples from healthy donors and cancer patients. The protocol was immunoSEQ multiplex PCR, while the TCRdb copy is restricted to in-frame clones and leaves out a portion. Counted here are fewer than 120,000 clones, roughly 90% occurring once; the ten biggest clones make up roughly 4%. Germline loops: CDR1 LGHDT, CDR2 YNNKEL (reference sequence). V lost 4 bases and J 4 bases, leaving 13 bases between the germline ends. This CDR3 region has 14 residues. The J gene is TRBJ1-2, the V gene TRBV3-1 (or the pseudogene TRBV3-2); tentatively, D is TRBD1 (5 bases). The source of this sequence is a woman aged 60-70 years with lung cancer. The source material was PBMCs. The CDR3 sequence: CASSPQDRGYGYTF. CDR3 coding DNA: TGTGCCAGCAGCCCCCAGGATAGGGGCTATGGCTACACCTTC.